The 18 T cell receptor beta chains presented below share a single source sample, sequenced in a study of T cell responses to AZD1222 COVID-19 vaccine (TCRdb year 2021). The time point label, as the study defines it: about 28 days (+/-7) after the second vaccine dose. Receptors were amplified or captured by the immunoSEQ multiplex PCR assay. TCRdb's version of the immuneACCESS table is confined to in-frame rearrangements and falls short of the full clone set. An unresolved V gene accounts for under half of the shortfall where checked; the remainder is of unknown origin. The sample table lists roughly 80,000 clones, 90% of them with a count of one. About 3.1% of the sample lies in the top ten. The material was peripheral blood, obtained 28 days after the second AZD1222 dose. The receptor source for this set is an adult who received the AZD1222 COVID-19 vaccine.

The CDR3 loop reads CASSYGAGGEETQYF. CDR3 sequence (DNA): TGTGCCAGCAGTTACGGAGCGGGGGGGGAAGAGACCCAGTACTTC. The V call is TRBV6-5, the J call TRBJ2-5, with TRBD2 matching 10 bases. This CDR3 is built from 15 residues. The V segment lost 2 bases and the J segment 3 bases; nucleotides outside the gene matches: 3. Germline lookup yields CDR1 MNHEY and CDR2 SVGAGI.

The chain has TRBV11-3 and TRBJ2-2; 9 positions agree with TRBD2. The CDR3 covers 17 residues. The ends lost 5 bases at V and 7 bases at J; junction bases unmatched: 14. CDR1 SGHNT and CDR2 YENEEA come from the germline V gene. The CDR3 region is CASSTPLAGVSGGELFF. In nucleotides, the CDR3 is TGTGCCAGCAGCACACCTTTAGCGGGAGTATCGGGCGGGGAGCTGTTTTTT.

The chain employs TRBV3-1 (or the pseudogene TRBV3-2) and TRBJ1-1; no clear D gene. Germline loops: CDR1 LGHDT, CDR2 YNNKEL (reference sequence). The CDR3 extends over 12 amino acids. Trimming removed 1 base at V and 4 bases at J, with 4 bases between. The CDR3 bases are TGTGCCAGCAGCCAAGGTAGCACTGAAGCTTTCTTT. Translation gives CASSQGSTEAFF.

The chain couples TRBV6-5 to TRBJ1-1, with D tentatively TRBD1 (5 bases). V was clipped by 11 bases and J by 1 base, with 17 bases between them. Germline values: CDR1 MNHEY, CDR2 SVGAGI. This CDR3 has 14 residues. In DNA form, the CDR3 reads TGTGCCGCAGGGCAAGGAGCAAGGAACACTGAAGCTTTCTTT. Residues: CAAGQGARNTEAFF.

This chain joins TRBV29-1 and TRBJ2-5; tentative D call: TRBD1 (6 bases). This CDR3 comprises 12 residues. CDR1 is SQVTM, CDR2 ANQGSEA, per germline. Trimming removed 2 bases from V and 9 bases from J, with 13 bases in between. CDR3 protein: CSVEIQGLAQYF. Here the CDR3 DNA reads TGCAGCGTTGAAATTCAGGGGTTGGCCCAGTACTTC.

The rearrangement joins TRBV30 to TRBJ1-1; no definite D call. Germline values: CDR1 GTSNPN, CDR2 SVGIG (reference sequence). The length of the CDR3 is 14 residues. Trimming took 2 bases from V and 1 from J, leaving 11 bases between them. The CDR3 region has the DNA TGTGCCTGGAGTCACAAGGACTGGAACACTGAAGCTTTCTTT. Translated, it gives CAWSHKDWNTEAFF.

V usage is TRBV5-1 and J usage is TRBJ2-3; possibly TRBD2 for D (7 bases). The CDR3 covers 16 residues. V lost 4 bases and J 5 bases, leaving 20 bases between the germline ends. Germline-derived CDR1 and CDR2 are SGHRS and YFSETQ. The CDR3 DNA reads as TGCGCCAGCAGCAGGAGGGGGGGTGCGCAAGGAGATACGCAGTATTTT. It yields the protein CASSRRGGAQGDTQYF.

The chain links TRBV11-1 to TRBJ1-4; no clear D. The CDR3 length is 15 residues. In germline, CDR1 is SGHAT, CDR2 FQDESV (reference sequence). Trimming stripped 4 bases from V and 7 bases from J, with 16 bases between. As DNA, the CDR3 is TGTGCCAGCAGCTCCCGAGTGTCCCGGGGTGAAAAACTGTTTTTT. Encoded protein: CASSSRVSRGEKLFF.

The rearrangement links TRBV27 to TRBJ2-7, with a possible D match to TRBD1 (5 bases). V lost 1 base and J 4 bases, leaving 8 bases between the germline ends. This CDR3 is built from 13 residues. CDR1 MNHEY and CDR2 SMNVEV come from the germline V gene (reference sequence). For the CDR3, the DNA is TGTGCCAGCAGTTTATTAGGGGCTTACGAGCAGTACTTC. It yields the protein CASSLLGAYEQYF.

V is TRBV18 and J is TRBJ2-2, with D possibly being TRBD1 or TRBD2 (5 bases each). Trimming pared 3 bases from V and 3 bases from J, leaving 14 bases between. Germline CDR1 and CDR2: KGHSH and LQKENI. This CDR3 region has 16 residues. CDR3 region: CASSPPGGTHTGELFF. The DNA for the CDR3 is TGTGCCAGCTCACCCCCTGGGGGTACCCACACCGGGGAGCTGTTTTTT.

This chain joins TRBV19 and TRBJ1-1; tentative D call: TRBD1 (5 bases). V was shortened by 4 bases and J by 6 bases, with 15 bases between the two germline ends. The CDR3 covers 14 residues. Germline V lookup: CDR1 LNHDA, CDR2 SQIVND (reference sequence). DNA for the CDR3: TGTGCCAGTAGTACCCCCCATGGAGGGGCTGAAGCTTTCTTT. Its protein is CASSTPHGGAEAFF.

The chain links TRBV12-3 or TRBV12-4 to TRBJ2-2; D gene uncertain. The CDR3 is made up of 13 amino acids. V was shortened by 2 bases and J by 5 bases, with 6 bases between the two germline ends. The CDR3 bases are TGTGCCAGCAGTTTATTGCGGACCGGGGAGCTGTTTTTT. Encoded protein: CASSLLRTGELFF.

Comments on this clone: The identical CDR3 is also encoded by other nucleotide sequences in the sample. The genes are TRBV6-5 and TRBJ1-2; the match to TRBD1 covers 10 bases. J gave up 6 bases and V 5 bases, and 3 bases lay outside the gene matches. CDR1 is MNHEY and CDR2 is SVGAGI in the germline V gene. CDR3 length: 13 residues. In DNA form, the CDR3 reads TGTGCCAGCAGTCGGACAGGGGGTGATGGCTACACCTTC. This codes for CASSRTGGDGYTF.

This sequence joins TRBV23-1 and TRBJ1-4; no reliable D call. TRBV23-1 is designated an ORF whose function remains uncertain. The CDR3 runs 14 residues. V was cut by 2 bases and J by 5 bases, with 9 bases left in between. The CDR3 DNA follows: TGCGCCAGCAGTCAAATCCGGGAGAATGAAAAACTGTTTTTT. It specifies CASSQIRENEKLFF.

The chain is built from TRBV7-2 and TRBJ2-2; TRBD2 matches 8 bases. Trimming at V came to 10 bases and at J to 6 bases, leaving 10 bases not matched to a gene. CDR1 is SGHTA, CDR2 FQGNSA, per germline. The length of the CDR3 is 14 residues. This chain's CDR3 is CANRHSGTSGELFF. The CDR3, as DNA: TGTGCCAACCGTCATAGCGGGACCTCCGGGGAGCTGTTTTTT.

V gene TRBV5-1 combines with J gene TRBJ1-1; D gene ambiguous. Trimming pared 0 bases from V and 4 bases from J, leaving 7 bases between. Per the germline V gene, CDR1 is SGHRS and CDR2 is YFSETQ. The CDR3 extends over 13 amino acids. The CDR3 DNA sequence: TGCGCCAGCAGCTTGGCAGCGATCACTGAAGCTTTCTTT. Protein product: CASSLAAITEAFF.

The chain is built from TRBV7-9 and TRBJ1-6; D remains unclear. This CDR3 has 16 amino acids. Deletions cut 3 bases from V and 5 bases from J, with 14 bases between. Looked up from germline, CDR1 is SEHNR and CDR2 is FQNEAQ (reference sequence). The CDR3 region is CASSLEGLKDNSPLHF. The CDR3 DNA is TGTGCCAGCAGCTTGGAGGGTCTGAAGGATAATTCACCCCTCCACTTT.

This chain uses TRBV7-3 with TRBJ2-2, with TRBD1 as a possible D gene (5 bases). There are 14 residues in the CDR3. Germline-derived CDR1 and CDR2 are SGHTA and FQGTGA. Trimming removed 7 bases at V and 0 bases at J, with 9 bases between. For the CDR3, the DNA is TGTGCCAGCACAGGGAATCCGAACACCGGGGAGCTGTTTTTT. Its protein is CASTGNPNTGELFF.